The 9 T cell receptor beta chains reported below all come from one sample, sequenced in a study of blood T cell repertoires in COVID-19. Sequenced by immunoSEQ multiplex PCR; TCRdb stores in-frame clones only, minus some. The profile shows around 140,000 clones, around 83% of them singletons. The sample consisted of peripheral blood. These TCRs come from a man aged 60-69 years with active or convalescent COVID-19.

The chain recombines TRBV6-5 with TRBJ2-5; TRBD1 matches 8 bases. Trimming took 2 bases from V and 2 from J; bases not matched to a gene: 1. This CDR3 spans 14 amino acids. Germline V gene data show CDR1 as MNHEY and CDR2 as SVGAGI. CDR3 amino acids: CASSYNRGQETQYF. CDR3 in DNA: TGTGCCAGCAGTTACAACAGGGGGCAAGAGACCCAGTACTTC.

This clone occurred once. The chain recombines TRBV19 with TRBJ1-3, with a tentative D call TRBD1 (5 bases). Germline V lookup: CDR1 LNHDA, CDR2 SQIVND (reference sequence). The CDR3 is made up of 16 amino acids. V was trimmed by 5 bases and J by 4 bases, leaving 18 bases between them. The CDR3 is CASSSKTANEGNTIYF. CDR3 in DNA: TGTGCCAGTAGTTCGAAGACAGCGAACGAAGGAAACACCATATATTTT.

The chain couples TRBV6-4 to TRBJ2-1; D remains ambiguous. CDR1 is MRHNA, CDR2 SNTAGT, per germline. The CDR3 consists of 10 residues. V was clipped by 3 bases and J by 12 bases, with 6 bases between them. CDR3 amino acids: CASSEIVQFF. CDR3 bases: TGTGCCAGCAGTGAAATCGTGCAGTTCTTC.

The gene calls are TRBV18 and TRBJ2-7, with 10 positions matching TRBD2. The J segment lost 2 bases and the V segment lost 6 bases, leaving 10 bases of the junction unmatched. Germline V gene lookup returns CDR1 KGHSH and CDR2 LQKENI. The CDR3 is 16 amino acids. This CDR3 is CASSLFLAGVPYEQYV. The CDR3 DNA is TGTGCCAGCTCCCTCTTCCTAGCGGGAGTCCCCTACGAGCAGTACGTC.

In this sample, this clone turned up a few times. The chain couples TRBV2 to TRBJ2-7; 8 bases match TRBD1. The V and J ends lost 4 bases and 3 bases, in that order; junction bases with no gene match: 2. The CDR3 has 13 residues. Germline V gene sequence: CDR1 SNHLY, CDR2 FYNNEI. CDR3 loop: CASSADRVYEQYV. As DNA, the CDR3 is TGTGCCAGCAGTGCGGACAGGGTCTACGAGCAGTACGTC.

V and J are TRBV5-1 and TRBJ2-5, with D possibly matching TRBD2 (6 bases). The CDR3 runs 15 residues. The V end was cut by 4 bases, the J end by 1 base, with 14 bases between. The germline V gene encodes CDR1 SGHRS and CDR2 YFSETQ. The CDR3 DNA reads TGCGCCAGCAGCCGCGGGGCGGACTTCCAAGAGACCCAGTACTTC. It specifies CASSRGADFQETQYF.

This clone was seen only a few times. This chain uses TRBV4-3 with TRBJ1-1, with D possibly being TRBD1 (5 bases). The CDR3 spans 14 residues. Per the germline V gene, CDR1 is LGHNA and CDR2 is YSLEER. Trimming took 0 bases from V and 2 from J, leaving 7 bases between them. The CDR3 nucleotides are TGCGCCAGCAGCCAAGAGGGGCCTAACACTGAAGCTTTCTTT. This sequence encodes CASSQEGPNTEAFF.

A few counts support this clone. CDR3 DNA sequence: TGTGCCTGGGGTTCGGTGGGGGGTAGGACCCAGTACTTC. Protein product: CAWGSVGGRTQYF. The chain couples TRBV30 to TRBJ2-5; maybe TRBD2 (6 bases). CDR3 length: 13 amino acids. Trimming stripped 5 bases from V and 7 bases from J, with 17 bases between. Per the germline V gene, CDR1 is GTSNPN and CDR2 is SVGIG (reference sequence).

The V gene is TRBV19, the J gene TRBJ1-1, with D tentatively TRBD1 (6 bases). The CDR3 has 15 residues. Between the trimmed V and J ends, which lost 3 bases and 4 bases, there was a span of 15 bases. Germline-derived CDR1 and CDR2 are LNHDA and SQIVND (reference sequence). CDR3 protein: CASSIPTGMGTEAFF. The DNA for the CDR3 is TGTGCCAGTAGTATCCCCACAGGGATGGGCACTGAAGCTTTCTTT.